This T cell receptor beta chain originates from a study of T cell responses to AZD1222 COVID-19 vaccine. The CDR3 loop spans 15 amino acids. Germline V lookup: CDR1 MNHEY, CDR2 SVGAGI. Trimming took off 6 bases at V and 4 bases at J, with 17 bases between the two ends. The assay was immunoSEQ multiplex PCR, and TCRdb's table has in-frame clones only and misses some. The repertoire has under 200,000 clones, 90% of them found once; the top ten carry approximately 1.4%. The sequence was collected from an adult in good health. Sequencing used peripheral blood, obtained on day 0 of AZD1222 vaccination. The gene calls are TRBV6-5 and TRBJ2-3, with a weak D call TRBD2 (7 bases). CDR3 in amino acids: CASSPRRGGADTQYF. CDR3 sequence (DNA): TGTGCCAGCAGCCCAAGGAGGGGGGGGGCAGATACGCAGTATTTT.